This record concerns one TCR beta chain sequence. This sample stems from a study of blood T cell repertoires in COVID-19. Overall study context: From T cells, B-cell-depleted T cells, or PBMCs came the material, which was cDNA or gDNA.

The repertoire was sequenced with immunoSEQ multiplex PCR; TCRdb's copy has only in-frame clones and lacks some. Of roughly 150,000 clones listed, approximately 77% are singletons. Germline CDR1 reads MNHNY; CDR2 reads SVGAGI (reference sequence). The junction had 9 bases not matched to a gene; V was cut back by 5 bases and J by 5 bases. The CDR3 spans 16 residues. V usage is TRBV6-6 and J usage is TRBJ1-6, with 7 bases identical to TRBD1. Sequencing used PBMCs or T cells enriched from blood (not recorded which). The clonotype originates from a man aged 55-75 years who had recovered from COVID-19. CDR3 coding DNA: TGTGCCAGCAGTCCCCAGGGGGTTGGGAATAATTCACCCCTCCACTTT. It translates to CASSPQGVGNNSPLHF.